One and the same sample provided the 26 T cell receptor beta chains below, sequenced in a study of beta chain features in type 1 diabetes. Study results and limitations: All four CD4+ subsets of Type 1 diabetes patients contained TCRB CDR3s that were moderately but significantly shorter.

For these receptors, no antigen is known. Sequencing targeted expressed TCRB transcripts, as all isolated RNA had been reverse transcribed. Assay: immunoSEQ multiplex PCR; the TCRdb copy retains only in-frame clones and omits some. The sample contains about 250,000 clones, approximately 10% of which appear only once. The specimen was naive CD4+ T cells from blood. The receptors were gathered from a man aged 25 to 45 with type 1 diabetes.

V usage is TRBV7-2 and J usage is TRBJ2-4, with 8 bases aligning to TRBD1. This CDR3 comprises 16 residues. Germline-derived CDR1 and CDR2 are SGHTA and FQGNSA. V gave up 5 bases and J gave up 2 bases; unmatched junction bases: 8. DNA for the CDR3: TGTGCCAGCAGCCGGGGGACAGGCTTAACCAAAAACATTCAGTACTTC. Its translation: CASSRGTGLTKNIQYF. Using reference TRBV7-2 and TRBJ2-4 for the parts outside the CDR3, the full variable domain is GAGVSQSPSNKVTEKGKDVELRCDPISGHTALYWYRQSLGQGLEFLIYFQGNSAPDKSGLPSDRFSAERTGGSVSTLTIQRTQQEDSAVYLCASSRGTGLTKNIQYFGAGTRLSVL.

This clone showed up just a few times. The V call is TRBV5-1, the J call TRBJ2-3; D perhaps matches TRBD1 (6 bases). The CDR3 length is 12 residues. The germline V and J ends were trimmed by 3 bases and 8 bases, with 10 bases remaining between them. CDR1 SGHRS and CDR2 YFSETQ come from the germline V gene. Here the CDR3 DNA reads TGCGCCAGCAGCTCCAGGGGTGTTACGCAGTATTTT. Protein sequence: CASSSRGVTQYF.

V usage is TRBV29-1 and J usage is TRBJ2-2; 10 bases match TRBD2. V lost 5 bases and J lost 4; bases outside the gene matches: 7. Germline loops: CDR1 SQVTM, CDR2 ANQGSEA. CDR3 size: 15 residues. The CDR3 protein is CSVYGTSESTGELFF. The CDR3, as DNA: TGCAGCGTTTACGGGACTAGCGAGAGCACCGGGGAGCTGTTTTTT.

V gene TRBV7-2 combines with J gene TRBJ1-4; 10 bases are shared with TRBD1. Losses at the gene ends were 5 bases for V and 8 bases for J; bases not matched to a gene: 8. CDR1 is SGHTA and CDR2 is FQGNSA in the germline V gene. This CDR3 has 15 residues. CDR3 loop: CASSQPGQGYEKLFF. CDR3 nucleotide sequence: TGTGCCAGCAGCCAGCCGGGACAGGGGTACGAAAAACTGTTTTTT.

The genes are TRBV7-9 and TRBJ2-1, with 9 bases identical to TRBD2. The CDR3 extends over 16 amino acids. Trimming at V came to 5 bases and at J to 0 bases, leaving 5 bases not matched to a gene. Germline V gene sequence: CDR1 SEHNR, CDR2 FQNEAQ (reference sequence). CDR3 DNA sequence: TGTGCCAGCAGCATTTTTAGCGGGAGCTCCTACAATGAGCAGTTCTTC. It is translated as CASSIFSGSSYNEQFF.

This clone has just a few counts. The rearrangement uses TRBV18 and TRBJ2-2; weak D call: TRBD2 (5 bases). Germline CDR1 and CDR2: KGHSH and LQKENI. The V and J ends lost 2 bases and 3 bases respectively, with 10 bases between them. This CDR3 spans 15 amino acids. DNA for the CDR3: TGTGCCAGCTCACCAGGACTCCCTGACACCGGGGAGCTGTTTTTT. This gives the protein CASSPGLPDTGELFF. Together with reference TRBV18 and TRBJ2-2, the CDR3 gives the full variable domain: NAGVMQNPRHLVRRRGQEARLRCSPMKGHSHVYWYRQLPEEGLKFMVYLQKENIIDESGMPKERFSAEFPKEGPSILRIQQVVRGDSAAYFCASSPGLPDTGELFFGEGSRLTVL.

This clone was picked up a small number of times. This rearrangement joins TRBV5-4 to TRBJ2-3, with D possibly being TRBD2 (5 bases). The CDR3 sequence is 16 residues long. Deletions cut 4 bases from V and 0 bases from J, with 15 bases between. Germline assignment: CDR1 SGHNT and CDR2 YYREEE (reference sequence). CDR3 protein: CASSLSQRRSTDTQYF. As DNA, the CDR3 is TGTGCCAGCAGCCTGAGCCAGCGGAGGAGCACAGATACGCAGTATTTT.

The rearrangement links TRBV25-1 to TRBJ1-2; D is ambiguous. The V gene's germline CDR1 is MGHDK and CDR2 SYGVNS. The length of the CDR3 is 15 residues. V was cut by 3 bases and J by 1 base, with 12 bases left in between. The CDR3 DNA is TGTGCCAGCAGTGACACGGGATCCTTTAACTATGGCTACACCTTC. It is translated as CASSDTGSFNYGYTF.

V and J are TRBV19 and TRBJ1-2, with 8 bases that match TRBD1. CDR3 length equals 18 residues. J gave up 2 bases and V 2 bases, and 13 bases lay outside the gene matches. CDR1 is LNHDA, CDR2 SQIVND, per germline (reference sequence). The CDR3 protein is CASSISSASGQVNYGYTF. CDR3 nucleotide sequence: TGTGCCAGTAGTATATCGAGCGCCTCGGGACAGGTGAACTATGGCTACACCTTC.

This clone was observed a few times. The CDR3 DNA follows: TGTGCCAGCAGAGAGCGGGAGCAGTACTTC. Translated, it gives CASREREQYF. This chain links TRBV2 with TRBJ2-7, with D perhaps TRBD2 (5 bases). With 6 bases removed from V and 7 bases from J, the gap between germline ends came to 7 bases. The germline V gene encodes CDR1 SNHLY and CDR2 FYNNEI. This CDR3 has 10 amino acids.

The rearrangement uses TRBV18 and TRBJ2-5; tentative D call: TRBD2 (5 bases). The CDR3 is made up of 14 amino acids. Germline lookup yields CDR1 KGHSH and CDR2 LQKENI. V dropped 3 bases and J dropped 5 bases, with 13 bases sitting between them. The CDR3 DNA follows: TGTGCCAGCTCACCCTCCCGGGGAGCCGAGACCCAGTACTTC. The encoded protein is CASSPSRGAETQYF.

This clone was observed a handful of times. The chain has TRBV11-2 and TRBJ2-1, with TRBD1 matching over 10 bases. Germline V gene sequence: CDR1 SGHAT, CDR2 FQNNGV. The CDR3 contains 15 residues. After removal of 5 bases from V and 9 bases from J, the junction contained 10 bases not matched to a gene. CDR3 region: CASSRDRGQYGEQFF. The CDR3 DNA sequence: TGTGCCAGCAGCCGAGACAGGGGGCAATATGGTGAGCAGTTCTTC.

This clone came up a few times. The V gene is TRBV4-2, the J gene TRBJ1-1; D is perhaps TRBD1 (6 bases). V lost 4 bases, J lost 1 base, and 13 bases lay in between. This CDR3 region has 15 residues. Germline assignment: CDR1 LGHNA and CDR2 YNFKEQ. CDR3 sequence reads: CASSPLPGQNTEAFF. The CDR3 DNA reads as TGTGCCAGCAGCCCACTCCCGGGACAGAACACTGAAGCTTTCTTT.

This chain uses TRBV5-1 with TRBJ2-5; TRBD1 might be the D (5 bases). Germline values: CDR1 SGHRS, CDR2 YFSETQ. This CDR3 has 13 residues. The V and J ends lost 2 bases and 3 bases respectively, with 8 bases between them. CDR3: CASSFTREETQYF. DNA of the CDR3: TGCGCCAGCAGCTTCACCAGGGAAGAGACCCAGTACTTC.

The V and J genes are TRBV11-2 and TRBJ2-7; TRBD1 might be the D (6 bases). Germline V gene sequence: CDR1 SGHAT, CDR2 FQNNGV. Deletions cut 5 bases from V and 3 bases from J, with 14 bases between. This CDR3 comprises 14 residues. The CDR3, as DNA: TGTGCCAGCAGCAACCGGACAGCAAACTACGAGCAGTACTTC. This translates into CASSNRTANYEQYF.

This clone has more than one count but fewer than ten. In DNA, the CDR3 is TGCGCCAGCAGCCGTGATGTGGGACAGGGCTACAATGAGCAGTTCTTC. Amino acid sequence: CASSRDVGQGYNEQFF. The chain has TRBV5-1 and TRBJ2-1; 9 bases line up with TRBD1. With V trimmed by 4 bases and J by 3 bases, 8 bases remained unmatched. Germline V gene data show CDR1 as SGHRS and CDR2 as YFSETQ. CDR3 length: 16 amino acids.

This sequence joins TRBV4-2 and TRBJ2-7; 9 positions match TRBD2. The CDR3 runs to 17 residues. Germline V gives CDR1 LGHNA, CDR2 YNFKEQ. Losses at the gene ends were 5 bases for V and 4 bases for J; bases not matched to a gene: 15. The CDR3 nucleotides read TGTGCCAGCAGCTTCCTACAGGGAACGAGCGGGAGGTACGAGCAGTACTTC. It specifies CASSFLQGTSGRYEQYF.

The genes are TRBV7-2 and TRBJ2-1, with D unclear. CDR1 SGHTA and CDR2 FQGNSA come from the germline V gene. CDR3 size: 14 residues. V was trimmed by 2 bases and J by 0 bases, leaving 5 bases between them. This CDR3 reads CASSLPGSYNEQFF. The CDR3 bases are TGTGCCAGCAGCTTACCCGGCTCCTACAATGAGCAGTTCTTC.

The chain has TRBV2 and TRBJ2-1, with 11 bases fitting TRBD1. The CDR3 runs to 16 residues. The germline gives CDR1 SNHLY, CDR2 FYNNEI. V was clipped by 8 bases and J by 12 bases; unmatched bases: 18. The CDR3 protein is CASLKGPGTGGMRQFF. The DNA of the CDR3 is TGTGCCAGCCTCAAGGGGCCCGGGACAGGGGGAATGAGGCAGTTCTTC.

The chain has TRBV7-9 and TRBJ1-1; possible D gene TRBD1, 5 bases. V lost 5 bases to trimming and J lost 1 base, with 8 bases between them. CDR1 and CDR2 (germline): SEHNR, FQNEAQ (reference sequence). The CDR3 totals 13 residues. The CDR3 DNA follows: TGTGCCAGCAGCGATCAGGGGAACACTGAAGCTTTCTTT. Its protein is CASSDQGNTEAFF.

The rearrangement joins TRBV29-1 to TRBJ1-6, with D perhaps matching TRBD1 (6 bases). The CDR3 consists of 13 residues. V shed 7 bases and J shed 14 bases, with 21 bases lying between them. Per germline, CDR1 SQVTM and CDR2 ANQGSEA. CDR3 coding DNA: TGCAGCGCCAGGACAGCCAGCTCTTCCACCCTCCACTTT. It yields the protein CSARTASSSTLHF. The full variable domain, in which reference TRBV29-1 and TRBJ1-6 provide the parts outside the CDR3, is SAVISQKPSRDICQRGTSLTIQCQVDSQVTMMFWYRQQPGQSLTLIATANQGSEATYESGFVIDKFPISRPNLTFSTLTVSNMSPEDSSIYLCSARTASSSTLHFGNGTRLTVT.

V is TRBV10-1 and J is TRBJ2-1; 7 bases line up with TRBD1. Germline V CDR1 and CDR2: WNHNN, SYGVQD (reference sequence). The CDR3 has 13 amino acids. V shed 3 bases and J 5 bases; nucleotides not matched to a gene: 1. DNA of the CDR3: TGCGCCAGCAGTGAAGGGGGCCACAATGAGCAGTTCTTC. The encoded protein is CASSEGGHNEQFF.

This rearrangement joins TRBV4-3 to TRBJ1-1; D is undetermined. Germline CDR1 LGHNA, CDR2 YSLEER. Trimming stripped 3 bases from V and 0 bases from J, with 11 bases between. The CDR3 is made up of 15 amino acids. CDR3 loop: CASSHLATLNTEAFF. CDR3 coding DNA: TGCGCCAGCAGCCATCTTGCCACATTGAACACTGAAGCTTTCTTT.

The rearrangement links TRBV30 to TRBJ1-2; possibly TRBD1 for D (6 bases). V lost 2 bases, J lost 5 bases, and 12 bases lay in between. The CDR3 totals 13 residues. Germline V lookup: CDR1 GTSNPN, CDR2 SVGIG (reference sequence). The CDR3 DNA is TGTGCCTGGAGTATTACAGGGAGATATGGCTACACCTTC. Protein sequence: CAWSITGRYGYTF.

This clone was picked up a small number of times. This chain links TRBV15 with TRBJ2-2; 10 positions agree with TRBD1. The CDR3 runs to 18 residues. The trim removed 0 bases at V and 4 bases at J, leaving 8 bases unmatched. In germline, CDR1 is LNHNV, CDR2 YYDKDF (reference sequence). DNA of the CDR3: TGTGCCACCAGCAGAGATCCCGGGACAGGGGCGGCCACCGGGGAGCTGTTTTTT. It specifies CATSRDPGTGAATGELFF. Based on the CDR3 plus reference TRBV15 and TRBJ2-2, the full variable domain is DAMVIQNPRYQVTQFGKPVTLSCSQTLNHNVMYWYQQKSSQAPKLLFHYYDKDFNNEADTPDNFQSRRPNTSFCFLDIRSPGLGDTAMYLCATSRDPGTGAATGELFFGEGSRLTVL.

V is TRBV9 and J is TRBJ2-3; 8 bases are shared with TRBD1. The CDR3 is 13 amino acids. The V and J ends lost 4 bases and 5 bases, in that order; junction bases with no gene match: 3. The germline V gene has CDR1 SGDLS and CDR2 YYNGEE. The CDR3 bases are TGTGCCAGCAGCCGCACAGGGGGAGATACGCAGTATTTT. Amino acids: CASSRTGGDTQYF.